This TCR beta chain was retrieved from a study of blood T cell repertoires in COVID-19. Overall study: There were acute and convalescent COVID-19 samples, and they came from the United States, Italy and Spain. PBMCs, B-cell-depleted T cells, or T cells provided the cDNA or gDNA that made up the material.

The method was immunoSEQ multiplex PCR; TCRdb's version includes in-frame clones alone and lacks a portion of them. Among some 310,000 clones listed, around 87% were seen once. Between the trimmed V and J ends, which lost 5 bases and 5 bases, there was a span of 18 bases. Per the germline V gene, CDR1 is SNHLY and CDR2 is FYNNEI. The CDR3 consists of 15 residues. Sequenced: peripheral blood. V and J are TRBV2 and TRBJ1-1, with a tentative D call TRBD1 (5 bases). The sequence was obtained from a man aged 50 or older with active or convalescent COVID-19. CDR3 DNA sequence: TGTGCCAGCAGTCCCCGGCAGGGCGGTTTTACTGAAGCTTTCTTT. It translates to CASSPRQGGFTEAFF.